This T cell receptor (beta chain) was observed in a study of early T cells in non-severe SARS-CoV-2 infection. Study summary: Alpha and beta chains were unpaired, from unsorted whole-blood bulk RNA.

The V end lost 3 bases, the J end lost 6 bases, and 12 bases lay between the germline ends. The CDR3 has 13 residues. The germline V gene has CDR1 MDHEN and CDR2 SYDVKM. Each single cDNA molecule received a unique molecular identifier. TCRdb reprocessed the 5' RACE reads with MiXCR, giving one entry per CDR3 protein. Among tens of thousands of distinct CDR3 sequences listed, about 14% were seen once. The chain combines TRBV28 with TRBJ2-7; D is uncertain. This TCR was recovered from an adult who was a healthcare worker with PCR-confirmed SARS-CoV-2 infection or an uninfected control (not recorded which). Here the sequenced sample was whole blood, taken at baseline. CDR3 region: CASSLDQRAEQYF. The CDR3, as DNA: TGTGCCAGCAGTTTGGACCAACGGGCCGAGCAGTACTTC.